This T cell receptor beta chain originates from a study of response to subunit inactivated influenza vaccine. General observations from the study: Each seasonal influenza vaccination, the authors suggested, recruits few new T cells.

This clonotype was counted a few times. What it recognizes is unknown. Each CDR3 protein is one row after TCRdb ran MiXCR on the RT-PCR reads. The sample has a few hundred thousand distinct CDR3 sequences; 6% to 9% are singletons. This clonotype originated in a man aged 50-75 years who received an inactivated influenza vaccine. Here the sequenced sample was PBMCs from blood, taken around 25 months after vaccination.

The CDR3 loop is CATSTGLAGDLTQYF. The CDR3 DNA reads as TGTGCCACCAGCACTGGACTAGCAGGAGACCTAACGCAGTATTTT. This chain uses TRBV15 with TRBJ2-3, with 8 nucleotides matching TRBD2. CDR3 length: 15 residues. V lost 4 bases and J lost 9; bases outside the gene matches: 12. From germline, CDR1 is LNHNV and CDR2 YYDKDF (reference sequence).